One sample yielded the 30 T cell receptor beta chains listed below, sequenced in a study of blood T cells in healthy people across ages. Together with a sample-barcoded 5' primer, a J-beta primer mix was included in a second PCR lasting about 6 to 11 cycles. MiXCR, run by TCRdb on the 5' RACE reads, gives a single entry per CDR3 protein. Found here are about 800,000 distinct CDR3 sequences, nearly 60% of them singletons; the top ten hold about 20%. Input material: blood. These receptors were taken from a young man in good health.

The rearrangement joins TRBV4-2 to TRBJ2-1, with 13 bases matching TRBD2. CDR3 length: 18 amino acids. In germline, CDR1 is LGHNA, CDR2 YNFKEQ. The trim removed 0 bases at V and 2 bases at J, leaving 4 bases unmatched. CDR3 bases: TGTGCCAGCAGCCAAGAAACTAGCGGGGGGGTGACCTACAATGAGCAGTTCTTC. Encoded protein: CASSQETSGGVTYNEQFF.

As concerns this clonotype: Given a much more abundant clone one base away, this may be a read error. The J gene is TRBJ2-1, the V gene TRBV7-9; the D gene is possibly TRBD1 (6 bases). The ends were cut back, 5 bases at V and 6 bases at J, with 11 bases in the middle. The V gene's germline CDR1 is SEHNR and CDR2 FQNEAQ (reference sequence). This CDR3 region has 13 residues. The CDR3 sequence is CASSPPGANEQFF. CDR3 in DNA: TGTGCCAGCAGCCCCCCAGGGGCCAATGAGCAGTTCTTC.

The genes are TRBV20-1 and TRBJ1-1; TRBD1 might be the D (6 bases). CDR3 length equals 12 residues. V lost 6 bases and J 3 bases, leaving 11 bases between the germline ends. Germline V lookup: CDR1 DFQATT, CDR2 SNEGSKA (reference sequence). For the CDR3, the DNA is TGCAGTGCAAAGGACAGCTACACTGAAGCTTTCTTT. It codes for CSAKDSYTEAFF.

The rearrangement uses TRBV30 and TRBJ2-1; the match to TRBD2 covers 9 bases. The V gene end was trimmed by 5 bases and the J gene end by 8 bases; junction bases not matched to a gene: 13. This CDR3 contains 15 residues. The germline V gene has CDR1 GTSNPN and CDR2 SVGIG (reference sequence). This chain's CDR3 is CAWGTGTSSLDEQFF. For the CDR3, the DNA is TGTGCCTGGGGCACCGGGACTAGCAGCCTCGATGAGCAGTTCTTC.

The chain uses TRBV9 and TRBJ2-1; D may match TRBD1 or TRBD2 (5 bases each). The CDR3 spans 13 residues. Germline assignment: CDR1 SGDLS and CDR2 YYNGEE. V gave up 0 bases and J gave up 7 bases, with 8 bases separating them. In DNA, the CDR3 is TGTGCCAGCAGCGTAGCTGGGGGTAATGAGCAGTTCTTC. This translates into CASSVAGGNEQFF.

The rearrangement links TRBV15 to TRBJ2-5; TRBD2 might be the D (7 bases). Germline V gene data show CDR1 as LNHNV and CDR2 as YYDKDF (reference sequence). This CDR3 has 16 amino acids. The ends were cut back, 0 bases at V and 2 bases at J, with 13 bases in the middle. The CDR3 DNA is TGTGCCACCAGCAGAGATGCAGGGGAGGGTCAAGAGACCCAGTACTTC. Translation: CATSRDAGEGQETQYF.

The chain joins TRBV30 to TRBJ2-5, with 9 bases matching TRBD1. TRBJ2-7 explains the end of the DNA better; the J call may be wrong. The CDR3 spans 13 residues. Looked up from germline, CDR1 is GTSNPN and CDR2 is SVGIG (reference sequence). The CDR3 DNA is TGTGCCTGGAGTGGGACAGGGGTTGACGAGCAGTACTTC. Translation: CAWSGTGVDEQYF.

This chain connects TRBV7-2 to TRBJ2-7, with 8 bases identical to TRBD1. The CDR3 loop spans 13 amino acids. Germline V gene lookup returns CDR1 SGHTA and CDR2 FQGNSA. The V segment lost 5 bases and the J segment 6 bases; nucleotides outside the gene matches: 6. The DNA of the CDR3 is TGTGCCAGCAGCCTCCAAACAGGGGGCGAGCAGTACTTC. Translation gives CASSLQTGGEQYF.

This chain links TRBV7-2 with TRBJ2-1; possibly TRBD1 or TRBD2 for D (5 bases each). From germline, CDR1 is SGHTA and CDR2 FQGNSA. Trimming shortened V by 2 bases and J by 2 bases, and 13 bases separated the two germline ends. The length of the CDR3 is 16 residues. The CDR3 region is CASSLTGTVPYNEQFF. The CDR3 DNA sequence: TGTGCCAGCAGCTTAACCGGGACGGTCCCCTACAATGAGCAGTTCTTC. The full variable domain, its missing parts supplied by reference TRBV7-2 and TRBJ2-1, is GAGVSQSPSNKVTEKGKDVELRCDPISGHTALYWYRQSLGQGLEFLIYFQGNSAPDKSGLPSDRFSAERTGGSVSTLTIQRTQQEDSAVYLCASSLTGTVPYNEQFFGPGTRLTVL.

The V call is TRBV5-4, the J call TRBJ2-4, with TRBD2 identical over 11 bases. The J call could be wrong; TRBJ2-7 is a better fit for the DNA end. This CDR3 contains 16 residues. Germline CDR1 is SGHNT and CDR2 is YYREEE (reference sequence). The CDR3 DNA sequence: TGTGCCAGCAGCCCAATGACTGGGACTAGCGGCTACGAGCAGTACTTC. It yields the protein CASSPMTGTSGYEQYF.

The chain employs TRBV6-2 or TRBV6-3 and TRBJ1-6, with 7 bases lining up with TRBD1. J lost 6 bases, V lost 2 bases, and 13 bases had no gene match. The CDR3 runs 18 residues. Germline V gene lookup returns CDR1 MNHEY and CDR2 SVGEGT. CDR3 sequence (DNA): TGTGCCAGCAGTTACATCGGACAGGCCGAAGGTTTTAATTCACCCCTCCACTTT. Translating gives CASSYIGQAEGFNSPLHF.

The chain joins TRBV5-1 to TRBJ1-1; no definite D call. This CDR3 contains 15 residues. Germline CDR1 SGHRS, CDR2 YFSETQ. V shed 2 bases and J shed 1 base, with 12 bases lying between them. CDR3 DNA: TGCGCCAGCAGCTTTAGCCTTGGAGGGAACACTGAAGCTTTCTTT. Protein: CASSFSLGGNTEAFF.

For the CDR3, the DNA is TGTGCCAGTCTGGATGGGGGCGGGAGCTACAATGAGCAGTTCTTC. This translates into CASLDGGGSYNEQFF. This chain uses TRBV12-3 or TRBV12-4 with TRBJ2-1; TRBD2 is a possible D gene (7 bases). The CDR3 is 15 amino acids. Trimming left V 9 bases short and J 3 bases short, with 18 bases between.

The gene calls are TRBV3-1 and TRBJ2-4, with D tentatively TRBD2 (5 bases). Near its end, the DNA agrees better with TRBJ2-7, so the J call may be wrong. This CDR3 contains 13 residues. CDR1 and CDR2 (germline): LGHDT, YNNKEL (reference sequence). The CDR3 bases are TGTGCCAGCAGCCAATCCGGGGCCTACGAGCAGTACTTC. Translating it yields CASSQSGAYEQYF.

This chain uses TRBV6-5 with TRBJ1-2; D gene unclear. Germline CDR1 is MNHEY and CDR2 is SVGAGI. The CDR3 has 13 residues. V was cut by 2 bases and J by 5 bases, with 9 bases left in between. The DNA for the CDR3 is TGTGCCAGCAGTTACGGCAGAGGGTATGGCTACACCTTC. It translates to CASSYGRGYGYTF.

V gene TRBV20-1 combines with J gene TRBJ2-5, with 8 bases matching TRBD2. V lost 5 bases and J lost 5; bases outside the gene matches: 10. Germline assignment: CDR1 DFQATT and CDR2 SNEGSKA (reference sequence). CDR3 length: 14 residues. CDR3 sequence reads: CSAPTGLGTETQYF. The CDR3 DNA sequence: TGCAGTGCTCCCACGGGACTAGGGACGGAGACCCAGTACTTC.

This rearrangement joins TRBV2 to TRBJ2-3; D perhaps matches TRBD2 (5 bases). The CDR3 has 13 residues. From germline, CDR1 is SNHLY and CDR2 FYNNEI. The germline V and J ends were trimmed by 6 bases and 5 bases, with 12 bases remaining between them. DNA for the CDR3: TGTGCCAGCAGACTAGGGCAGCAAGATACGCAGTATTTT. Its protein is CASRLGQQDTQYF.

The chain is built from TRBV11-2 and TRBJ1-4; D possibly corresponds to TRBD1 (5 bases). Per the germline V gene, CDR1 is SGHAT and CDR2 is FQNNGV. There are 17 residues in the CDR3. V shed 2 bases and J shed 7 bases, with 20 bases lying between them. DNA for the CDR3: TGTGCCAGCAGCTTAAGGTGGCCAGGGAGGGTTGGTGAAAAACTGTTTTTT. Amino acids: CASSLRWPGRVGEKLFF. Together with reference TRBV11-2 and TRBJ1-4, the CDR3 gives the full variable domain: EAGVAQSPRYKIIEKRQSVAFWCNPISGHATLYWYQQILGQGPKLLIQFQNNGVVDDSQLPKDRFSAERLKGVDSTLKIQPAKLEDSAVYLCASSLRWPGRVGEKLFFGSGTQLSVL.

The rearrangement uses TRBV4-1 and TRBJ2-7; TRBD1 agrees at 9 bases. With 2 bases clipped from V and 5 bases from J, the junction kept 13 bases outside the gene matches. Germline V CDR1 and CDR2: MGHRA, YSYEKL. The CDR3 is made up of 17 amino acids. The CDR3 loop is CASSQIELFTGGDEQYF. In DNA, the CDR3 is TGCGCCAGCAGCCAAATCGAGCTTTTTACAGGGGGCGACGAGCAGTACTTC.

This clonotype has only one observation. The V call is TRBV7-9, the J call TRBJ1-5; D uncertain. Trimming removed 6 bases from V and 3 bases from J, with 12 bases in between. In germline, CDR1 is SEHNR, CDR2 FQNEAQ (reference sequence). The CDR3 is 14 residues long. CDR3 nucleotide sequence: TGTGCCAGCAGTAAGAGTACCACCAATCAGCCCCAGCATTTT. Translation gives CASSKSTTNQPQHF.

The genes are TRBV7-2 and TRBJ2-7; D might be TRBD1 (6 bases). V lost 3 bases and J lost 0, with 12 bases in between. CDR1 SGHTA and CDR2 FQGNSA come from the germline V gene. This CDR3 is built from 15 residues. In DNA form, the CDR3 reads TGTGCCAGCAGCTTTGACAGGCTGAGCTCCTACGAGCAGTACTTC. Translated: CASSFDRLSSYEQYF.

The table lists this clonotype with a few counts. V and J are TRBV5-1 and TRBJ2-5; 7 positions match TRBD1. The J segment lost 0 bases and the V segment lost 4 bases, leaving 15 bases of the junction unmatched. The germline V gene encodes CDR1 SGHRS and CDR2 YFSETQ. This CDR3 comprises 18 residues. In DNA form, the CDR3 reads TGCGCCAGCAGCCGTGACAGGGTTGGCGGTGCATACCAAGAGACCCAGTACTTC. Its protein is CASSRDRVGGAYQETQYF.

V is TRBV7-9 and J is TRBJ1-1; D is unresolved. Deletions cut 5 bases from V and 6 bases from J, with 10 bases between. The length of the CDR3 is 12 residues. The germline V gene has CDR1 SEHNR and CDR2 FQNEAQ (reference sequence). This chain's CDR3 is CASSRLISEAFF. In DNA form, the CDR3 reads TGTGCCAGCAGCCGACTGATCTCTGAAGCTTTCTTT.

Of note for this clonotype: A read error is possible here, since a much larger clone lies one base away. The chain has TRBV20-1 and TRBJ2-3, with no clear D. The germline CDR1 and CDR2 sequences are DFQATT and SNEGSKA (reference sequence). This CDR3 is built from 13 residues. The CDR3 sequence: CSARRDSTDAQYF. The CDR3 nucleotides read TGCAGTGCTAGAAGGGATAGCACAGATGCGCAGTATTTT.

The chain uses TRBV6-6 and TRBJ2-7; D may be TRBD1 (6 bases). V lost 5 bases and J lost 3, with 17 bases in between. The CDR3 is 15 amino acids. In germline, CDR1 is MNHNY, CDR2 SVGAGI (reference sequence). In DNA form, the CDR3 reads TGTGCCAGCAGTGATCGACAGGCGTACGGCTACGAGCAGTACTTC. Protein: CASSDRQAYGYEQYF.

The chain uses TRBV27 and TRBJ1-1; D unresolved. This CDR3 comprises 12 residues. The V gene lost 6 bases and the J gene lost 5 bases, with 10 bases spanning the gap. CDR1 MNHEY and CDR2 SMNVEV come from the germline V gene (reference sequence). The CDR3 loop is CASRGTGTEAFF. CDR3 coding DNA: TGTGCCAGCAGGGGAACTGGAACTGAAGCTTTCTTT.

The rearrangement joins TRBV4-2 to TRBJ2-5, with D possibly TRBD1 on 6 matching bases. Gene TRBJ2-7 matches the end of the DNA better, so the J call may be wrong. Germline values: CDR1 LGHNA, CDR2 YNFKEQ. The CDR3 has 15 residues. The CDR3 region is CASSRFTGTNSEQYF. The DNA of the CDR3 is TGTGCCAGCAGCCGGTTTACCGGGACAAACTCCGAGCAGTACTTC.

This chain joins TRBV10-3 and TRBJ2-7; weak D call: TRBD2 (6 bases). The CDR3 length is 12 residues. The V end lost 10 bases, the J end lost 2 bases, and 12 bases lay between the germline ends. Looked up from germline, CDR1 is ENHRY and CDR2 is SYGVKD. The CDR3 DNA reads TGTGCCACCGGTGGAGGGGCCTACGAGCAGTACTTC. This gives the protein CATGGGAYEQYF.

This sequence joins TRBV9 and TRBJ2-5; the D gene is possibly TRBD1 (7 bases). This CDR3 comprises 13 residues. Germline CDR1 and CDR2: SGDLS and YYNGEE. The V end lost 4 bases, the J end lost 11 bases, and 18 bases lay between the germline ends. The CDR3 DNA reads TGTGCCAGCAGCCCGATCCAGGGGGGCAAGCAGTACTTC. Its protein is CASSPIQGGKQYF. The complete variable domain, with remaining parts taken from reference TRBV9 and TRBJ2-5, reads DSGVTQTPKHLITATGQRVTLRCSPRSGDLSVYWYQQSLDQGLQFLIQYYNGEERAKGNILERFSAQQFPDLHSELNLSSLELGDSALYFCASSPIQGGKQYFGPGTRLLVL.

This clonotype has more than one count but fewer than ten. V usage is TRBV20-1 and J usage is TRBJ2-7, with D hard to call. This CDR3 contains 13 residues. Per the germline V gene, CDR1 is DFQATT and CDR2 is SNEGSKA (reference sequence). The ends were cut back, 4 bases at V and 0 bases at J, with 10 bases in the middle. The CDR3 loop is CSATDWSSYEQYF. The CDR3 DNA sequence: TGCAGTGCTACCGACTGGAGCTCCTACGAGCAGTACTTC.